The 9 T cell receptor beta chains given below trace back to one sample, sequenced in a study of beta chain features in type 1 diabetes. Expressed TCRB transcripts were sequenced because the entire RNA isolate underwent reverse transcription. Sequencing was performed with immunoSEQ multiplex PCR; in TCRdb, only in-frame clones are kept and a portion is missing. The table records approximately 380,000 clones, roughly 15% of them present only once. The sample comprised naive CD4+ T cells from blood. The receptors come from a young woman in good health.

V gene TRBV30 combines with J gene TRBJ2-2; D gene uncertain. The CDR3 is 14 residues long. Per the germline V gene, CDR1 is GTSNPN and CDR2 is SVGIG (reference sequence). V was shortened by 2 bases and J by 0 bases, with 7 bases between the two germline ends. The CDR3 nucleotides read TGTGCCTGGAGTAGAGGAGCGAACACCGGGGAGCTGTTTTTT. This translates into CAWSRGANTGELFF. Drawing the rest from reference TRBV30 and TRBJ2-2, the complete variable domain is SQTIHQWPATLVQPVGSPLSLECTVEGTSNPNLYWYRQAAGRGLQLLFYSVGIGQISSEVPQNLSASRPQDRQFILSSKKLLLSDSGFYLCAWSRGANTGELFFGEGSRLTVL.

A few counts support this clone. The CDR3 spells CSVTTGLGSNQPQHF. The CDR3 nucleotides are TGCAGCGTCACGACAGGTCTAGGTAGCAATCAGCCCCAGCATTTT. V and J are TRBV29-1 and TRBJ1-5; D is possibly TRBD1 (6 bases). The V and J ends lost 6 bases and 0 bases respectively, with 15 bases between them. Looked up from germline, CDR1 is SQVTM and CDR2 is ANQGSEA. The CDR3 loop spans 15 amino acids.

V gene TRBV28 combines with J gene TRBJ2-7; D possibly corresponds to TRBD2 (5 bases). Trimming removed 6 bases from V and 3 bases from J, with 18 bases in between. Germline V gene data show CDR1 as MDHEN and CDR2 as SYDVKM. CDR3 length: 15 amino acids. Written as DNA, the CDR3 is TGTGCCAGCAGCCCGAGTGGACTGCTACACTACGAGCAGTACTTC. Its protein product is CASSPSGLLHYEQYF.

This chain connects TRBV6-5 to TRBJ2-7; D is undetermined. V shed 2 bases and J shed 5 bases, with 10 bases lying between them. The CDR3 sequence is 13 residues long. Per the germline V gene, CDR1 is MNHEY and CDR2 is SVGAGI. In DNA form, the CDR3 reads TGTGCCAGCAGTTACGGGTACAGCCACGAGCAGTACTTC. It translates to CASSYGYSHEQYF.

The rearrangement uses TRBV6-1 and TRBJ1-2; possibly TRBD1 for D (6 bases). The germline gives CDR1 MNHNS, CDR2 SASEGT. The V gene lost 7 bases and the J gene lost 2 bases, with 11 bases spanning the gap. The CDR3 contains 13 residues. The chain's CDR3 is CASTVTGNYGYTF. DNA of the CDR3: TGTGCCAGCACCGTAACAGGGAACTATGGCTACACCTTC.

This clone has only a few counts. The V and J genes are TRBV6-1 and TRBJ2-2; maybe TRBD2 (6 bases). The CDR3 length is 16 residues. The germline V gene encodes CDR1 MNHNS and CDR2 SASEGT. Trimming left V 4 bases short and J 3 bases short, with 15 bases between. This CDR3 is CASSGSGGRYTGELFF. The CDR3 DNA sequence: TGTGCCAGCAGTGGGTCTGGGGGGAGGTACACCGGGGAGCTGTTTTTT.

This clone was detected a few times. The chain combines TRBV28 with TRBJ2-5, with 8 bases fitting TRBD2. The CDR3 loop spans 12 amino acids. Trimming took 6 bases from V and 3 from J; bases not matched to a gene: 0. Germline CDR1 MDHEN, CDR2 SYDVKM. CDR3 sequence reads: CASRLAEETQYF. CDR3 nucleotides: TGTGCCAGCAGACTAGCGGAAGAGACCCAGTACTTC.

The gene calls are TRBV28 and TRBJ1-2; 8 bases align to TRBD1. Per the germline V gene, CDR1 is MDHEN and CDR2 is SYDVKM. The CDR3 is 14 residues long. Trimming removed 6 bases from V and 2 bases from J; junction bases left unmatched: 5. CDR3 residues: CASRPGQGNYGYTF. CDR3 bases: TGTGCCAGCAGGCCTGGACAGGGCAACTATGGCTACACCTTC.

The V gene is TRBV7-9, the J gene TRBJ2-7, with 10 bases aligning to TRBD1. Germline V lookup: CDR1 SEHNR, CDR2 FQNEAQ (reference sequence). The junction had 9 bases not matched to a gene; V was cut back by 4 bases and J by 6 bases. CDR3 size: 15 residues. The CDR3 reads CASSSLGTGVFEQYF. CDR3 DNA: TGTGCCAGCAGCTCCCTAGGGACAGGGGTGTTCGAGCAGTACTTC.